Presented here are 3 T cell receptor beta chains from one specimen sequenced in a study of cytomegalovirus exposure and HLA in healthy donors. Only in-frame clones appear in the TCRdb table, and some are missing; sequencing was by immunoSEQ multiplex PCR. The sample includes 150,000 to 200,000 clones, roughly 80% seen only once; the top ten take 10% to 13%. The sequencing input was PBMCs. The receptors shown here come from a man between 25 and 39 years old in good health and CMV-seropositive.

The chain recombines TRBV5-5 with TRBJ1-1, with 9 positions matching TRBD1. Germline trimming cut 4 bases from V and 4 bases from J; bases unmatched to any gene: 8. The CDR3 covers 15 residues. Germline loops: CDR1 SGHKS, CDR2 YYEKEE (reference sequence). CDR3 sequence (DNA): TGTGCCAGCAGCGTGGGGACAGGGAGTTCCACTGAAGCTTTCTTT. As protein: CASSVGTGSSTEAFF.

The chain has TRBV28 and TRBJ1-2, with TRBD1 matching 8 bases. J gave up 7 bases and V 4 bases, and 8 bases lay outside the gene matches. Looked up from germline, CDR1 is MDHEN and CDR2 is SYDVKM. The CDR3 sequence is 14 residues long. The CDR3 region has the DNA TGTGCCAGCAGTTCCAGGGGGCCCAGATCTGGCTACACCTTC. Translated: CASSSRGPRSGYTF.

J is TRBJ1-1 and V is TRBV7-2; D perhaps matches TRBD1 (6 bases). Trimming removed 1 base from V and 4 bases from J, with 13 bases in between. The CDR3 consists of 15 residues. Per germline, CDR1 SGHTA and CDR2 FQGNSA. The CDR3 here is CASSLDGGGGTEAFF. CDR3 DNA: TGTGCCAGCAGCTTAGACGGGGGAGGGGGCACTGAAGCTTTCTTT.